This entry lists 13 T cell receptor beta chains sequenced from one sample in a study of blood T cells in healthy people across ages. Next came a second PCR, run for about 6 to 12 cycles, which used a sample-barcoded 5' primer along with a J-beta primer mix. One entry per CDR3 protein results from TCRdb running MiXCR on the 5' RACE reads. The sample consists of about 900,000 distinct CDR3 sequences, 60% to 80% of them appearing once. Sequencing was done on a sample of blood. These receptors originate from a man aged 25-45 years in good health.

In the case of this clonotype: One base away lies a much larger clone, so this may be a sequencing read error. This chain joins TRBV7-2 and TRBJ2-7; 9 bases align to TRBD2. Per the germline V gene, CDR1 is SGHTA and CDR2 is FQGNSA. The length of the CDR3 is 15 residues. V lost 1 base and J lost 6; bases outside the gene matches: 7. The chain's CDR3 is CASSLDAGGNCEQYF. CDR3 sequence (DNA): TGTGCCAGCAGCTTAGATGCGGGGGGGAACTGCGAGCAGTACTTC.

This clonotype was picked up a small number of times. The chain is built from TRBV29-1 and TRBJ2-1, with D possibly being TRBD1 (6 bases). The V gene's germline CDR1 is SQVTM and CDR2 ANQGSEA. This CDR3 has 13 amino acids. Trimming removed 1 base at V and 5 bases at J, with 9 bases between. The DNA for the CDR3 is TGCAGCGTTGAAGGGACAGCGAACAATGAGCAGTTCTTC. Its protein is CSVEGTANNEQFF.

This chain connects TRBV4-3 to TRBJ2-1; 7 positions match TRBD2. V was clipped by 0 bases and J by 5 bases; unmatched bases: 10. The CDR3 covers 17 residues. The germline V gene has CDR1 LGHNA and CDR2 YSLEER. The CDR3 spells CASSQEFSTSADNEQFF. The DNA for the CDR3 is TGCGCCAGCAGCCAAGAATTCTCTACTAGCGCGGACAATGAGCAGTTCTTC.

The chain recombines TRBV14 with TRBJ1-2, with TRBD1 as a possible D gene (5 bases). The CDR3 consists of 13 residues. Germline V gene data show CDR1 as SGHDN and CDR2 as FVKESK. Trimming removed 1 base from V and 13 bases from J, with 16 bases in between. CDR3 sequence (DNA): TGTGCCAGCAGCCAAGGACAGAAAACCAGCTTCACCTTC. It codes for CASSQGQKTSFTF.

In this sample, this clonotype turned up many times. V is TRBV7-2 and J is TRBJ2-7; the D is unclear. CDR1 and CDR2 from the germline V gene are SGHTA and FQGNSA. The CDR3 runs to 12 residues. Trimming took off 4 bases at V and 3 bases at J, with 7 bases between the two ends. In nucleotides, the CDR3 is TGTGCCAGCAGCTCCAACAGCTACGAGCAGTACTTC. Amino acid sequence: CASSSNSYEQYF.

The V call is TRBV7-8, the J call TRBJ1-5, with D uncertain. The ends were cut back, 5 bases at V and 5 bases at J, with 16 bases in the middle. Germline values: CDR1 SGHVS, CDR2 FQNEAQ. This CDR3 is 15 amino acids long. This CDR3 reads CASSPEPLSDQPQHF. CDR3 sequence (DNA): TGTGCCAGCAGCCCCGAGCCCCTGAGCGATCAGCCCCAGCATTTT.

This rearrangement joins TRBV10-3 to TRBJ2-1; 9 positions match TRBD2. This CDR3 region has 17 residues. Trimming cost V 0 bases and J 4 bases; bases outside gene matches: 7. Germline-derived CDR1 and CDR2 are ENHRY and SYGVKD. The CDR3 loop is CAISESNLAGLYNEQFF. The CDR3 bases are TGTGCCATCAGTGAGTCAAACCTAGCGGGGTTATACAATGAGCAGTTCTTC.

In DNA, the CDR3 is TGTGCCAGCAGCGCAAGGACAGACGAGCAGTACTTC. The encoded protein is CASSARTDEQYF. The chain recombines TRBV12-3 or TRBV12-4 with TRBJ2-4; maybe TRBD1 (6 bases). Matching the DNA end better, TRBJ2-7 makes the J call doubtful. This CDR3 is 12 amino acids long.

This chain links TRBV29-1 with TRBJ2-5; 7 bases are a match to TRBD1. The J call may not be correct, given that the DNA end is closer to TRBJ2-7. This CDR3 is 15 amino acids long. The germline gives CDR1 SQVTM, CDR2 ANQGSEA. The CDR3 loop reads CSVESAGTEASEQYF. CDR3 sequence (DNA): TGCAGCGTTGAAAGCGCCGGGACAGAGGCATCCGAGCAGTACTTC.

The rearrangement uses TRBV3-1 and TRBJ2-1, with D possibly matching TRBD2 (5 bases). The CDR3 is made up of 12 amino acids. V lost 1 base to trimming and J lost 11 bases, with 9 bases between them. Germline CDR1 and CDR2: LGHDT and YNNKEL (reference sequence). For the CDR3, the DNA is TGTGCCAGCAGCCAAGGGACCGGGAAGCAGTTCTTC. It is translated as CASSQGTGKQFF.

The chain recombines TRBV5-5 with TRBJ2-3, with D possibly TRBD1 on 6 matching bases. CDR1 SGHKS and CDR2 YYEKEE come from the germline V gene (reference sequence). Between the trimmed V and J ends, which lost 3 bases and 0 bases, there was a span of 11 bases. The CDR3 sequence is 15 residues long. This chain's CDR3 is CASSWTVYSTDTQYF. The CDR3 DNA reads TGTGCCAGCAGCTGGACAGTCTATAGCACAGATACGCAGTATTTT.

This chain joins TRBV20-1 and TRBJ2-3; D may be TRBD2 (7 bases). CDR1 is DFQATT and CDR2 is SNEGSKA in the germline V gene (reference sequence). The CDR3 is 16 amino acids. Trimming took off 1 base at V and 5 bases at J, with 19 bases between the two ends. The CDR3, as DNA: TGCAGTGCTAGAGTCATCTTCGGGGGGCCGGTAGATACGCAGTATTTT. It codes for CSARVIFGGPVDTQYF.

This clonotype was detected a few times. The chain is built from TRBV10-3 and TRBJ2-5, with 8 bases lining up with TRBD1. The CDR3 loop spans 12 amino acids. Trimming removed 8 bases from V and 1 base from J; junction bases left unmatched: 0. The germline V gene has CDR1 ENHRY and CDR2 SYGVKD. CDR3 nucleotides: TGTGCCATCGGACAGGGCCAAGAGACCCAGTACTTC. It yields the protein CAIGQGQETQYF.